This is a list of T cell receptor beta chains from one sample in a study of T cell responses to AZD1222 COVID-19 vaccine. TCRdb's copy holds only in-frame clones and misses some; the assay was immunoSEQ multiplex PCR. The sample yields 150,000 to 200,000 clones, roughly nine tenths seen once. Sequenced here: peripheral blood, sampled 28 days after the second dose of the MenACWY control vaccine. The receptor set was obtained from an adult who received the MenACWY meningococcal vaccine as a control. Both conserved end residues are part of each CDR3. Each record gives: V gene, CDR3 length, D gene, J gene, clone size, CDR3 protein, CDR3 DNA. D genes are given only for firm matches. Expanded clones get a size class; other rows say once, few or many, or leave the size out.

TRBV11-2	12	NA	TRBJ1-1	NA	CASSYHDTEAFF	TGTGCCAGCAGCTACCATGACACTGAAGCTTTCTTT
TRBV14	14	NA	TRBJ2-3	NA	CASSPRGARDTQYF	TGTGCCAGCAGCCCGAGAGGGGCGAGAGATACGCAGTATTTT
TRBV10-3	16	TRBD2	TRBJ2-3	NA	CAISEGGGSSTDTQYF	TGTGCCATCAGTGAGGGTGGCGGGAGCTCCACAGATACGCAGTATTTT
TRBV12-3/TRBV12-4	12	NA	TRBJ2-7	few	CASSFETRTVHF	TGTGCCAGCAGTTTTGAGACACGCACCGTCCACTTC
TRBV7-9	13	NA	TRBJ1-1	NA	CASSLGLDTEAFF	TGTGCCAGCAGCTTAGGCCTCGACACTGAAGCTTTCTTT
TRBV19	11	NA	TRBJ2-7	NA	CASSGGSEQYF	TGTGCCAGTAGCGGGGGAAGCGAGCAGTACTTC
TRBV7-2	14	TRBD1	TRBJ1-4	NA	CASSLQTGVEKLFF	TGTGCCAGCAGCTTACAGACAGGGGTTGAAAAACTGTTTTTT
TRBV27	16	NA	TRBJ1-5	NA	CASSNRDLVSNQPQHF	TGTGCCAGCAGTAACAGGGACCTTGTGAGCAATCAGCCCCAGCATTTT
TRBV6-5	15	TRBD2	TRBJ2-7	NA	CASGDHASGDLEQYF	TGTGCCAGCGGCGACCATGCAAGCGGGGATCTCGAGCAGTACTTC
TRBV9	13	NA	TRBJ2-7	NA	CASSVGADYEQYF	TGTGCCAGCAGCGTAGGGGCGGACTACGAGCAGTACTTC
TRBV13	15	NA	TRBJ1-5	NA	CASSLRRGSNQPQHF	TGTGCCAGCAGTTTACGCAGGGGTAGCAATCAGCCCCAGCATTTT
TRBV7-8	13	NA	TRBJ1-5	once	CASSLSGDQPQHF	TGTGCCAGCAGCTTGTCCGGTGATCAGCCCCAGCATTTT
TRBV9	18	TRBD1	TRBJ2-7	NA	CASSPPPAMTGDIDEQYF	TGTGCCAGCAGCCCTCCCCCGGCCATGACAGGGGACATCGACGAGCAGTACTTC
TRBV2	15	NA	TRBJ2-3	NA	CASSGLAISTDTQYF	TGTGCCAGCAGTGGGTTGGCTATTAGCACAGATACGCAGTATTTT
TRBV19	14	NA	TRBJ1-1	NA	CASSIDRTSTEAFF	TGTGCCAGTAGTATTGACAGAACGAGCACTGAAGCTTTCTTT
TRBV19	15	NA	TRBJ1-5	NA	CASSLLQGSNQPQHF	TGTGCCAGTAGTTTACTACAGGGTTCCAATCAGCCCCAGCATTTT
TRBV28	16	NA	TRBJ2-3	NA	CASSTQARVNADTQYF	TGTGCCAGCAGTACCCAGGCGCGGGTTAACGCAGATACGCAGTATTTT
TRBV18	15	TRBD1	TRBJ1-6	NA	CASSPQSGGNSPLHF	TGTGCCAGCTCACCACAGTCAGGGGGCAATTCACCCCTCCACTTT
TRBV10-2	13	NA	TRBJ1-5	NA	CASSEPGTSPQHF	TGCGCCAGCAGTGAGCCCGGGACTTCCCCCCAGCATTTT
TRBV7-5	18	NA	TRBJ2-1	NA	CARSLSPLRPSSYNEQFF	TGTGCCAGAAGCTTAAGTCCTCTCAGACCCAGCTCCTACAATGAGCAGTTCTTC
TRBV1	14	NA	TRBJ1-5	NA	CTSSQVEGLGPQHF	TGCACCAGCAGCCAAGTCGAGGGGTTGGGGCCCCAGCATTTT
TRBV7-3	15	NA	TRBJ2-3	NA	CASSLTWESTDTQYF	TGTGCCAGCAGCTTAACGTGGGAGAGCACAGATACGCAGTATTTT
TRBV7-2	16	TRBD2	TRBJ2-1	NA	CASSLEGTSGSQEQFF	TGTGCCAGCAGCTTAGAGGGGACTAGCGGGAGTCAGGAGCAGTTCTTC
TRBV4-3	17	NA	TRBJ2-1	NA	CASSQDWGRSSYNEQFF	TGCGCCAGCAGCCAAGATTGGGGGCGGAGCTCCTACAATGAGCAGTTCTTC
TRBV20-1	15	TRBD2	TRBJ2-1	NA	CSASLAGTSVHEQFF	TGCAGTGCTAGTTTGGCCGGGACTAGCGTACATGAGCAGTTCTTC
TRBV7-9	15	NA	TRBJ1-1	once	CASRPEGLPNTEAFF	TGTGCCAGCCGACCCGAGGGACTCCCGAACACTGAAGCTTTCTTT
TRBV10-3	12	TRBD1	TRBJ1-4	once	CATAGGREKLFF	TGTGCCACCGCAGGGGGACGAGAAAAACTGTTTTTT
TRBV11-3	17	NA	TRBJ1-5	NA	CASSRRTVAYSNQPQHF	TGTGCCAGCAGCCGACGGACAGTGGCTTATAGCAATCAGCCCCAGCATTTT
TRBV2	16	TRBD2	TRBJ2-1	NA	CASSRLAGGPGNEQFF	TGTGCCAGCAGCAGACTAGCGGGAGGGCCGGGCAATGAGCAGTTCTTC
TRBV29-1	11	NA	TRBJ1-4	NA	CSVGTATELFF	TGCAGCGTTGGAACCGCGACGGAACTGTTTTTT
TRBV2	17	TRBD2	TRBJ2-2	NA	CASTKTSGNANTGELFF	TGTGCCAGCACTAAGACTAGCGGGAACGCGAACACCGGGGAGCTGTTTTTT
TRBV28	15	TRBD1	TRBJ2-2	NA	CASRTGQVGSGELFF	TGTGCCAGCAGGACGGGACAGGTTGGAAGCGGGGAGCTGTTTTTT
TRBV19	13	NA	TRBJ2-7	NA	CASSMYRLYEQYF	TGTGCCAGTAGTATGTATAGGCTCTACGAGCAGTACTTC
TRBV27	14	TRBD1	TRBJ2-5	NA	CASSFGQGKETQYF	TGTGCCAGCAGTTTTGGACAGGGGAAGGAGACCCAGTACTTC
TRBV7-9	14	TRBD1	TRBJ1-3	once	CASSRSRGRNTIYF	TGTGCCAGCAGCAGATCCAGGGGGCGAAACACCATATATTTT
TRBV28	14	NA	TRBJ1-6	NA	CASSSRVDNSPLHF	TGTGCCAGCAGTTCCCGGGTTGACAATTCACCCCTCCACTTT
TRBV9	15	NA	TRBJ2-3	NA	CASSVADLIADTQYF	TGTGCCAGCAGCGTAGCGGACCTAATAGCCGATACGCAGTATTTT
TRBV5-6	15	NA	TRBJ1-2	NA	CASSMGQLANYGYTF	TGTGCCAGCAGCATGGGACAACTAGCTAACTATGGCTACACCTTC
TRBV27	15	NA	TRBJ1-5	NA	CASSPRQAWDQPQHF	TGTGCCAGCAGTCCCCGACAGGCTTGGGATCAGCCCCAGCATTTT
TRBV29-1	14	NA	TRBJ2-2	NA	CSVPGGSNTGELFF	TGCAGCGTGCCGGGCGGGTCAAACACCGGGGAGCTGTTTTTT
TRBV5-4	13	NA	TRBJ1-1	once	CASSLQGGTEAFF	TGTGCCAGCAGCTTGCAAGGGGGCACTGAAGCTTTCTTT
TRBV28	16	NA	TRBJ1-5	NA	CASRQPRTASRTPQHF	TGTGCCAGCAGGCAACCCCGGACAGCTAGTAGGACGCCCCAGCATTTT
TRBV7-2	14	NA	TRBJ2-7	NA	CASSPHRVRYEQYF	TGTGCCAGCAGCCCCCACAGGGTACGCTACGAGCAGTACTTC
TRBV14	14	TRBD2	TRBJ2-7	NA	CASSQGGGRYEQYF	TGTGCCAGCAGCCAAGGCGGGGGGCGGTACGAGCAGTACTTC
TRBV7-9	14	NA	TRBJ1-6	NA	CASSLNPVESPLHF	TGTGCCAGCAGCTTAAACCCAGTAGAGTCACCCCTCCACTTT
TRBV5-1	16	NA	TRBJ2-6	NA	CASSLSADSGANVLTF	TGCGCCAGCAGCTTGAGTGCAGACTCTGGGGCCAACGTCCTGACTTTC
TRBV30	13	NA	TRBJ1-5	NA	CAWNSGGNQPQHF	TGTGCCTGGAACTCAGGGGGCAATCAGCCCCAGCATTTT
TRBV7-8	13	TRBD1	TRBJ1-1	NA	CASSPLDRAEAFF	TGTGCCAGCAGCCCCCTTGACAGGGCTGAAGCTTTCTTT
TRBV5-1	16	TRBD2	TRBJ2-2	NA	CASSQGLAGGAGELFF	TGCGCCAGCAGCCAGGGACTAGCGGGAGGCGCCGGGGAGCTGTTTTTT
TRBV27	15	NA	TRBJ1-1	NA	CASTLNRAGNTEAFF	TGTGCCAGCACCCTGAACAGGGCGGGGAACACTGAAGCTTTCTTT
TRBV10-1	12	NA	TRBJ1-1	NA	CASSDRNTEAFF	TGCGCCAGCAGTGACAGGAACACTGAAGCTTTCTTT
TRBV3-1/TRBV3-2	16	TRBD2	TRBJ2-1	NA	CASSQESGGSYNEQFF	TGTGCCAGCAGCCAAGAAAGCGGGGGCTCCTACAATGAGCAGTTCTTC